The clone carrying this T cell receptor beta chain was observed many times. The data were taken from a study of T-cell reconstitution after alpha-beta-depleted transplantation in children. J was trimmed by 5 bases and V by 5 bases; bases with no gene match: 7. The CDR3 has 14 residues. As it was prepared, the TCRbeta library received unique molecular identifiers. TCRdb recomputed calls from the PCR reads with MiXCR, one row per CDR3 protein. The sample has hundreds of thousands of distinct CDR3 sequences, approximately 10% seen once. The chain has TRBV12-3 or TRBV12-4 and TRBJ2-5; 8 nucleotides match TRBD2. Material: PBMCs from the stem cell graft donor, obtained from the stem cell graft. The receptor comes from a human donor who donated a stem cell graft to a child with acute lymphoblastic leukemia. CDR3 sequence reads: CASSPGTSRETQYF. The CDR3 DNA reads TGTGCCAGCAGTCCGGGGACTAGTAGGGAGACCCAGTACTTC.